This T cell receptor beta chain was sequenced during a study of blood T cell repertoires in COVID-19. About the research overall: The United States, Italy and Spain provided the acute and convalescent COVID-19 samples. PBMCs, B-cell-depleted T cells, or T cells provided the cDNA or gDNA that made up the material.

Looked up from germline, CDR1 is SGDLS and CDR2 is YYNGEE. The CDR3 sequence is 16 residues long. J lost 5 bases, V lost 3 bases, and 7 bases had no gene match. Per the authors' pipeline: Amplifying reference gene primers gave estimates of nucleated cell counts. Clones were read by immunoSEQ multiplex PCR, and TCRdb kept only the in-frame ones, dropping some. For V, J and clone size, that table is used; D and trimming come from the DNA. The table includes fewer than 110,000 clones, 84% detected once. The gene calls are TRBV9 and TRBJ1-6, with 8 bases that match TRBD1. Sequenced sample: peripheral blood. The sequence was obtained from a human donor in a cohort sampled during active or convalescent COVID-19. The DNA for the CDR3 is TGTGCCAGCAGCGAGCGACCGGGACAGGATAATTCACCCCTCCACTTT. Protein: CASSERPGQDNSPLHF.